One sample yielded the 24 T cell receptor beta chains listed below, sequenced in a study of breast tumors, draining lymph nodes, adjacent tissues. Samples came from axillary lymph nodes draining the breast cancer. TCRdb fed the multiplex PCR reads into MiXCR, producing one record per CDR3 protein. Of around 190,000 distinct CDR3 sequences listed, about 30% are singletons. Input material: axillary lymph node tissue. The receptors originated from a female donor with breast cancer. Some clones in this sample may be carry-over from other donors' samples.

The rearrangement links TRBV27 to TRBJ1-2; D may be TRBD1 (6 bases). Trimming shortened V by 6 bases and J by 2 bases, and 13 bases separated the two germline ends. The germline gives CDR1 MNHEY, CDR2 SMNVEV (reference sequence). The CDR3 has 14 residues. The CDR3 sequence: CASRTLGQNYGYTF. The CDR3 DNA follows: TGTGCCAGCAGGACACTTGGACAGAACTATGGCTACACCTTC.

In its sample, this clonotype was seen a few times. The CDR3 protein is CASSHTGTGQPQHF. The CDR3 region has the DNA TGTGCCAGCAGTCACACAGGGACAGGGCAGCCCCAGCATTTT. The chain combines TRBV6-2 or TRBV6-3 with TRBJ1-5, with 9 bases matching TRBD1. This CDR3 spans 14 amino acids. V was pared by 5 bases and J by 7 bases, with 6 bases of the junction left unmatched. CDR1 MNHEY and CDR2 SVGEGT come from the germline V gene.

This clonotype was recorded at least ten times. V is TRBV19 and J is TRBJ2-3, with 9 nucleotides matching TRBD2. Unmatched junction bases numbered 3, after V lost 4 bases and J lost 4 bases. The CDR3 covers 14 residues. Germline CDR1 and CDR2: LNHDA and SQIVND (reference sequence). CDR3 nucleotide sequence: TGTGCCAGTAGTAGCGGGGGGGATCCAGATACGCAGTATTTT. Translating it yields CASSSGGDPDTQYF.

In this sample, this clonotype turned up many times. CDR3 bases: TGTGCCAGTAGTATAGGTATAGCGGGGTATCCTAGTCAAGAGACCCAGTACTTC. Protein sequence: CASSIGIAGYPSQETQYF. The rearrangement links TRBV19 to TRBJ2-5; 8 nucleotides agree with TRBD2. CDR1 is LNHDA and CDR2 is SQIVND in the germline V gene (reference sequence). Trimming removed 1 base from V and 2 bases from J; junction bases left unmatched: 12. The CDR3 sequence is 18 residues long.

This clonotype came up many times. This chain uses TRBV9 with TRBJ2-6; D gene ambiguous. The CDR3 contains 15 residues. V was pared by 3 bases and J by 0 bases, with 7 bases between. In germline, CDR1 is SGDLS, CDR2 YYNGEE. The CDR3 region is CASSAAFSGANVLTF. The CDR3 bases are TGTGCCAGCAGCGCCGCCTTCTCTGGGGCCAACGTCCTGACTTTC.

The rearrangement joins TRBV9 to TRBJ2-5, with 8 bases fitting TRBD2. The trim removed 2 bases at V and 3 bases at J, leaving 6 bases unmatched. The CDR3 extends over 15 amino acids. Germline V CDR1 and CDR2: SGDLS, YYNGEE. CDR3 nucleotides: TGTGCCAGCAGCGTCACTAGCGGAGGCGAAGAGACCCAGTACTTC. As protein: CASSVTSGGEETQYF.

The chain uses TRBV20-1 and TRBJ2-5; possibly TRBD1 for D (6 bases). The germline V and J ends were trimmed by 4 bases and 7 bases, with 22 bases remaining between them. CDR1 is DFQATT, CDR2 SNEGSKA, per germline (reference sequence). This CDR3 has 15 residues. CDR3 sequence reads: CSAKEWGPGAGTQYF. CDR3 DNA sequence: TGCAGTGCTAAGGAATGGGGGCCTGGAGCCGGGACCCAGTACTTC.

V usage is TRBV19 and J usage is TRBJ1-6, with 11 bases lining up with TRBD1. V lost 9 bases and J lost 8; bases outside the gene matches: 9. The germline CDR1 and CDR2 sequences are LNHDA and SQIVND (reference sequence). This CDR3 region has 15 residues. This CDR3 is CASSGRTGGHSPLHF. The DNA of the CDR3 is TGTGCCAGCAGTGGGCGGACAGGGGGCCATTCACCCCTCCACTTT.

This clonotype was counted only a few times. A much bigger clone sits one base away, suggesting this may be a read error. The chain recombines TRBV19 with TRBJ2-7; the D gene could be TRBD1 or TRBD2 (6 bases each). V was pared by 5 bases and J by 3 bases, with 14 bases between. The CDR3 contains 14 residues. Germline CDR1 is LNHDA and CDR2 is SQIVND (reference sequence). The CDR3 spells CASSAGHQVYEQYF. The CDR3 DNA sequence: TGTGCCAGTAGTGCGGGACACCAGGTCTACGAGCAGTACTTC.

V is TRBV19 and J is TRBJ1-5; 8 bases align to TRBD1. The CDR3 runs 17 residues. Germline V gives CDR1 LNHDA, CDR2 SQIVND (reference sequence). V was pared by 7 bases and J by 5 bases, with 16 bases of the junction left unmatched. The CDR3 loop is CASNPPGQVNVDQPQHF. In nucleotides, the CDR3 is TGTGCCAGTAACCCCCCGGGACAGGTAAACGTCGATCAGCCCCAGCATTTT. Based on the CDR3 plus reference TRBV19 and TRBJ1-5, the full variable domain is DGGITQSPKYLFRKEGQNVTLSCEQNLNHDAMYWYRQDPGQGLRLIYYSQIVNDFQKGDIAEGYSVSREKKESFPLTVTSAQKNPTAFYLCASNPPGQVNVDQPQHFGDGTRLSIL.

This clonotype was detected ten times or more. The V call is TRBV2, the J call TRBJ1-5; no reliable D call. The CDR3 is 15 amino acids. Germline CDR1 is SNHLY and CDR2 is FYNNEI. Trimming cost V 8 bases and J 0 bases, with 14 bases left between them. The CDR3 region is CASGRETFSNQPQHF. The DNA for the CDR3 is TGTGCCAGCGGGAGGGAAACCTTTAGCAATCAGCCCCAGCATTTT.

In the case of this clonotype: One base away lies a much larger clone, so this may be a sequencing read error. The chain joins TRBV5-8 to TRBJ2-7; TRBD1 matches at 7 bases. The CDR3 totals 15 residues. V gave up 0 bases and J gave up 3 bases; unmatched junction bases: 6. CDR1 is SGHTS and CDR2 is YDEGEE in the germline V gene. CDR3 DNA sequence: TGTGCCAGCAGCTTGGCAGCGGCAGGGGGCTACGAGCAGTACTTC. Amino acids: CASSLAAAGGYEQYF. Full variable domain (outside the CDR3, taken from reference TRBV5-8 and TRBJ2-7): EAGVTQSPTHLIKTRGQQATLRCSPISGHTSVYWYQQALGLGLQFLLWYDEGEERNRGNFPPRFSGRQFPNYSSELNVNALELEDSALYLCASSLAAAGGYEQYFGPGTRLTVT.

In its sample, this clonotype was seen a few times. This chain connects TRBV15 to TRBJ1-1; D is uncertain. This CDR3 region has 13 residues. V was cut by 6 bases and J by 7 bases, with 15 bases left in between. Per germline, CDR1 LNHNV and CDR2 YYDKDF (reference sequence). The CDR3 nucleotides read TGTGCCACCAGAGTTCACTTGGGGAATGAAGCTTTCTTT. It encodes CATRVHLGNEAFF.

The chain is built from TRBV12-3 or TRBV12-4 and TRBJ1-1, with D unclear. CDR3 size: 13 residues. V lost 2 bases and J 7 bases, leaving 11 bases between the germline ends. The CDR3 loop is CASSLTASLEAFF. DNA for the CDR3: TGTGCCAGCAGTTTAACGGCCTCCCTTGAAGCTTTCTTT.

Regarding this clonotype: The junction does not match germline at one end; this may be a read error. This chain joins TRBV9 and TRBJ2-7, with a weak D call TRBD1 (6 bases). There are 14 residues in the CDR3. Per the germline V gene, CDR1 is SGDLS and CDR2 is YYNGEE. CDR3 sequence (DNA): TGTGCCAGCAGCGTTAGGGACACATCCTACGAGCAGTCCTTC. Translating gives CASSVRDTSYEQSF.

The CDR3 DNA sequence: TGTGCCAGCAGTTTCCGGGGACATTCCTACGAGCAGTACTTC. This translates into CASSFRGHSYEQYF. The gene calls are TRBV27 and TRBJ2-7, with D possibly matching TRBD1 (6 bases). Germline V gene data show CDR1 as MNHEY and CDR2 as SMNVEV (reference sequence). The CDR3 runs 14 residues. Trimming removed 3 bases at V and 1 base at J, with 10 bases between.

This clonotype appeared many times. This chain connects TRBV30 to TRBJ2-2; no definite D call. The germline V gene encodes CDR1 GTSNPN and CDR2 SVGIG (reference sequence). The CDR3 totals 12 residues. Trimming stripped 3 bases from V and 2 bases from J, with 4 bases between. This CDR3 is CAWRINTGELFF. CDR3 nucleotides: TGTGCCTGGAGAATAAACACCGGGGAGCTGTTTTTT.

This clonotype has ten or more counts. The CDR3 sequence is CASSMGTGSVYEQYF. CDR3 sequence (DNA): TGTGCCAGTAGTATGGGGACAGGGTCGGTCTACGAGCAGTACTTC. The chain has TRBV19 and TRBJ2-7; 9 bases match TRBD1. CDR3 size: 15 residues. Trimming at V came to 3 bases and at J to 3 bases, leaving 6 bases not matched to a gene. The germline V gene has CDR1 LNHDA and CDR2 SQIVND (reference sequence).

A note on this clonotype: The DNA is omitted, as the CDR3 cannot be located on it reliably, and the CDR3 follows TCRdb's listing. The gene calls are TRBV2 and TRBJ1-5; the table's D call of TRBD1 was not tested on the DNA. The V gene's germline CDR1 is SNHLY and CDR2 FYNNEI. With termini counted, the CDR3 has 21 amino acids. CDR3 loop: CASSEMGAGEKLFFGSGTQHF.

This clonotype has a count of ten or more. The rearrangement uses TRBV20-1 and TRBJ2-2, with TRBD2 identical over 10 bases. This CDR3 comprises 14 residues. Losses at the gene ends were 3 bases for V and 8 bases for J; bases not matched to a gene: 6. From germline, CDR1 is DFQATT and CDR2 SNEGSKA (reference sequence). CDR3 residues: CSASDSGGAGELFF. The CDR3 nucleotides read TGCAGTGCTAGCGACAGCGGGGGGGCAGGGGAGCTGTTTTTT.

This clonotype was seen at least ten times. This chain links TRBV7-6 with TRBJ1-2; no clear D gene. The CDR3 runs 14 residues. Germline V gene data show CDR1 as SGHVS and CDR2 as FNYEAQ. Trimming stripped 5 bases from V and 4 bases from J, with 14 bases between. Written as DNA, the CDR3 is TGTGCCAGCAGCCCGGAGGAATTGACCTATGGCTACACCTTC. Protein product: CASSPEELTYGYTF.

This clonotype was recorded at least ten times. The chain is built from TRBV10-1 and TRBJ2-7, with D possibly being TRBD2 (5 bases). Trimming cost V 4 bases and J 4 bases, with 11 bases left between them. The CDR3 is made up of 13 amino acids. CDR1 is WNHNN and CDR2 is SYGVQD in the germline V gene (reference sequence). CDR3 sequence (DNA): TGCGCCAGCAGTGGATCCGGGAAGTACGAGCAGTACTTC. Its translation: CASSGSGKYEQYF.

This clonotype has ten or more counts. This sequence joins TRBV19 and TRBJ2-1; 11 bases align to TRBD2. V dropped 3 bases and J dropped 4; count of bases not matched to a gene: 8. Germline CDR1 is LNHDA and CDR2 is SQIVND (reference sequence). There are 17 residues in the CDR3. DNA of the CDR3: TGTGCCAGTAGTATCGCTAGCGGGGGGATAGAATACAATGAGCAGTTCTTC. Translating gives CASSIASGGIEYNEQFF.

The chain uses TRBV11-2 and TRBJ1-2, with unresolved D. The ends were cut back, 10 bases at V and 0 bases at J, with 9 bases in the middle. This CDR3 region has 12 residues. Germline V CDR1 and CDR2: SGHAT, FQNNGV. Written as DNA, the CDR3 is TGTGCCATCAGTGAGGCTAACTATGGCTACACCTTC. Translation gives CAISEANYGYTF.